These T cell receptor beta chains were read from a single sample in a study of blood T cell repertoires in COVID-19. The protocol was immunoSEQ multiplex PCR, while the TCRdb copy is restricted to in-frame clones and leaves out a portion. The table has hundreds of thousands of clones, approximately 84% seen once; the top ten hold under 2%. Sequencing was carried out using peripheral blood. The origin of the receptors is an elderly woman with acute or convalescent COVID-19. Both conserved end residues are part of each CDR3. A D gene is named only where the DNA matches it firmly. Clone size is shown for a subset of rows, as once, few, many or a class of expanded clone.

>-|TRBJ2-7|TRBV28|-
TGTGCCAGCAGTTTAGTGTTCCTACCCCCCACCTACGAGCAGTACTTC
CASSLVFLPPTYEQYF
>-|TRBJ1-2|TRBV6-5|TRBD1
TGTGCCAGCAGTTTACGACAGGGCTATGGCTACACCTTC
CASSLRQGYGYTF
>-|TRBJ2-1|TRBV9|TRBD2
TGTGCCAGCAGCGTAGCCGGTAGCGGGGGGAGTGAGCAGTTCTTC
CASSVAGSGGSEQFF
>-|TRBJ1-6|TRBV30|-
TGTGCCTGGAGGGGCCATAGGGGCTATAATTCACCCCTCCACTTT
CAWRGHRGYNSPLHF
>-|TRBJ2-1|TRBV7-8|TRBD1
TGTGCCAGCAGCCATGGGACAGAACGGAACAATGAGCAGTTCTTC
CASSHGTERNNEQFF
>-|TRBJ1-3|TRBV4-2|-
TGTGCCAGCAGCCAAGATATGGGGGGGGGAGCTGGAAACACCATATATTTT
CASSQDMGGGAGNTIYF
>-|TRBJ2-7|TRBV27|-
TGTGCCAGCATGACTCTCGACTCCGCCCGCTCCTACGAGCAGTACTTC
CASMTLDSARSYEQYF
>few|TRBJ2-1|TRBV15|-
TGTGCCACCAGCAGCAGACTAGGAGGGTACAATGAGCAGTTCTTC
CATSSRLGGYNEQFF
>-|TRBJ2-1|TRBV29-1|TRBD1
TGCAGCGTTGGACAGGGCTACAATGAGCAGTTCTTC
CSVGQGYNEQFF
>-|TRBJ1-1|TRBV5-6|-
TGTGCCAGCAGCTTGGACAGGAACACTGAAGCTTTCTTT
CASSLDRNTEAFF
>-|TRBJ2-5|TRBV7-2|TRBD2
TGTGCCAGCAGCTTATCAGCGGGAGTTCAAGAGACCCAGTACTTC
CASSLSAGVQETQYF
>-|TRBJ1-2|TRBV4-3|-
TGCGCCAGCAGCCAAGATCTGGCGGACACCTATGGCTACACCTTC
CASSQDLADTYGYTF
>-|TRBJ2-5|TRBV19|-
TGTGCCAGTAATACAGGAAGGGGAGAGACCCAGTACTTC
CASNTGRGETQYF
>-|TRBJ1-2|TRBV2|-
TGTGCCCTCCGGGAGGCAGACTATGGCTACACCTTC
CALREADYGYTF
>-|TRBJ2-1|TRBV27|-
TGTGCCAGCAGTCCCACCGGGGTTGCCCCAGGTGAGCAGTTCTTC
CASSPTGVAPGEQFF
>-|TRBJ1-5|TRBV2|-
TGTGCCATTTCTGACAGATATAGCAATCAGCCCCAGCATTTT
CAISDRYSNQPQHF
>once|TRBJ2-1|TRBV5-1|-
TGCGCCAGCAGCTTGGCCGCAGGGTACAATGAGCAGTTCTTC
CASSLAAGYNEQFF
>once|TRBJ1-5|TRBV5-6|-
TGTGCCAGCAGCTTATCAGCGGGCAATCAGCCCCAGCATTTT
CASSLSAGNQPQHF
>-|TRBJ2-1|TRBV19|-
TGTGCCAGTAGTATGGAACAGGGAAACAATGAGCAGTTCTTC
CASSMEQGNNEQFF
>few|TRBJ2-7|TRBV7-2|TRBD2
TGTGCCAGCAGCTCTTGGACTAGCGGGGCTGAGTCCTACGAGCAGTACTTC
CASSSWTSGAESYEQYF
>-|TRBJ1-5|TRBV3-1/TRBV3-2|TRBD1
TGTGCCAGCAGCCTCGGGACAGGGAGCAATCAGCCCCAGCATTTT
CASSLGTGSNQPQHF
>-|TRBJ2-7|TRBV27|TRBD2
TGTGCCAGCAGTCCCGGACTAGCGGCATACGAGCAGTACTTC
CASSPGLAAYEQYF
>-|TRBJ1-2|TRBV5-4|TRBD1
TGTGCCAGCAGACCAACAGGGGCGGGTGGCTACACCTTC
CASRPTGAGGYTF
>-|TRBJ1-4|TRBV5-5|-
TGTGCCAGCAGCTTGACAGCTACGATGAATGAAAAACTGTTTTTT
CASSLTATMNEKLFF
>-|TRBJ2-5|TRBV6-2/TRBV6-3|TRBD2
TGTGCCAGCAGCCAAGGGACTAGCGGGAATTACCAAGAGACCCAGTACTTC
CASSQGTSGNYQETQYF